Each of the 9 T cell receptor beta chains below was sequenced from the same sample in a study of T cell responses to AZD1222 COVID-19 vaccine. The assay was immunoSEQ multiplex PCR, and TCRdb's table has in-frame clones only and misses some. The table has more than 150,000 clones, approximately 92% seen once. The specimen was peripheral blood, collected on day 0 of AZD1222 vaccination. The receptors were sampled from an adult in good health.

The rearrangement joins TRBV7-2 to TRBJ2-1; 9 bases map to TRBD2. The trim removed 6 bases at V and 7 bases at J, leaving 7 bases unmatched. Germline CDR1 and CDR2: SGHTA and FQGNSA. The CDR3 has 14 residues. CDR3 DNA: TGTGCCAGCAGTCCGGGACTAGCTTCTAATGAGCAGTTCTTC. It codes for CASSPGLASNEQFF.

This clone was seen once. The CDR3 DNA is TGCGCCAGCAGCCTCGGGACAGGGGTTTCTGAGCAGTTCTTC. This encodes CASSLGTGVSEQFF. V gene TRBV4-1 combines with J gene TRBJ2-1, with 10 bases that match TRBD1. The junction had 6 bases not matched to a gene; V was cut back by 4 bases and J by 9 bases. Germline CDR1 is MGHRA and CDR2 is YSYEKL. The CDR3 spans 14 residues.

The gene calls are TRBV6-2 or TRBV6-3 and TRBJ1-2; no clear D. V lost 2 bases and J lost 8, with 15 bases in between. The germline V gene has CDR1 MNHEY and CDR2 SVGEGT. The CDR3 is 14 residues long. The CDR3 protein is CASSYMGSSGGYTF. The DNA for the CDR3 is TGTGCCAGCAGTTACATGGGCAGCTCCGGGGGCTACACCTTC.

V is TRBV2 and J is TRBJ2-7; 7 nucleotides line up with TRBD2. The length of the CDR3 is 13 residues. Germline trimming cut 3 bases from V and 5 bases from J; bases unmatched to any gene: 4. Germline V gene data show CDR1 as SNHLY and CDR2 as FYNNEI. The DNA of the CDR3 is TGTGCCAGCAGTGAGAAGCGGGAAGACGAGCAGTACTTC. It yields the protein CASSEKREDEQYF.

The rearrangement links TRBV7-6 to TRBJ2-1, with D unclear. The germline V gene has CDR1 SGHVS and CDR2 FNYEAQ. V dropped 5 bases and J dropped 5 bases, with 4 bases sitting between them. CDR3 length: 11 amino acids. The CDR3: CASSENNEQFF. CDR3 coding DNA: TGTGCCAGCAGCGAAAACAATGAGCAGTTCTTC.

This chain connects TRBV27 to TRBJ1-2; TRBD1 matches at 8 bases. With V trimmed by 4 bases and J by 11 bases, 9 bases remained unmatched. CDR1 is MNHEY, CDR2 SMNVEV, per germline (reference sequence). The CDR3 is 13 amino acids. The CDR3 is CASSSAGTGGYTF. In nucleotides, the CDR3 is TGTGCCAGCAGTTCCGCCGGGACAGGAGGGTACACCTTC.

The chain combines TRBV27 with TRBJ1-2; 9 nucleotides line up with TRBD1. V shed 5 bases, J shed 5 bases, and the junction held 6 bases outside the gene matches. Looked up from germline, CDR1 is MNHEY and CDR2 is SMNVEV (reference sequence). This CDR3 comprises 14 residues. CDR3 DNA: TGTGCCAGCAGTCCTGGACAGGGGCGATATGGCTACACCTTC. Translated: CASSPGQGRYGYTF.

The chain joins TRBV4-3 to TRBJ1-1; possibly TRBD1 for D (6 bases). Germline V gives CDR1 LGHNA, CDR2 YSLEER. Trimming took 3 bases from V and 6 from J, leaving 11 bases between them. The CDR3 loop spans 13 amino acids. CDR3 protein: CASSQSGAPEAFF. CDR3 DNA sequence: TGCGCCAGCAGCCAGTCAGGGGCCCCTGAAGCTTTCTTT.

The rearrangement joins TRBV4-1 to TRBJ2-7, with 8 bases aligning to TRBD1. This CDR3 has 14 residues. Germline V gene sequence: CDR1 MGHRA, CDR2 YSYEKL. The trim removed 0 bases at V and 2 bases at J, leaving 0 bases unmatched. DNA of the CDR3: TGCGCCAGCAGCCAAGAACAGGGGGCCTACGAGCAGTACTTC. Its protein is CASSQEQGAYEQYF.